Below, 2 T cell receptor beta chains from the same sample are listed, as sequenced in a study of blood T cell repertoires in COVID-19. Sequencing was performed with immunoSEQ multiplex PCR; in TCRdb, only in-frame clones are kept and a portion is missing. The table includes roughly 150,000 clones, about 90% detected once. The sequenced material came from peripheral blood. These receptors were collected from a man between 60 and 70 years old with acute or convalescent COVID-19.

The rearrangement uses TRBV6-5 and TRBJ1-4, with D uncertain. V was pared by 2 bases and J by 11 bases, with 9 bases between. The germline V gene has CDR1 MNHEY and CDR2 SVGAGI. This CDR3 region has 12 residues. The CDR3 DNA follows: TGTGCCAGCAGTTACATTGCGGGGAAACTGTTTTTT. Protein product: CASSYIAGKLFF.

V gene TRBV5-6 combines with J gene TRBJ2-4; tentative D call: TRBD2 (5 bases). Germline lookup yields CDR1 SGHDT and CDR2 YYEEEE. CDR3 size: 16 residues. Trimming shortened V by 2 bases and J by 1 base, and 13 bases separated the two germline ends. The CDR3 region is CASSFTGSLAKNIQYF. The CDR3 DNA reads as TGTGCCAGCAGCTTTACGGGGTCCCTGGCCAAAAACATTCAGTACTTC.